This T cell receptor (beta chain) was captured in a study of blood T cell repertoires in COVID-19. The overall study: T cells, B-cell-depleted T cells, or PBMCs supplied cDNA or gDNA.

Produced via immunoSEQ multiplex PCR; TCRdb's table is partial and in-frame only. The sample consists of 110,000 to 150,000 clones, 80% to 90% of them appearing once. J was trimmed by 1 base and V by 5 bases; bases with no gene match: 9. This CDR3 has 17 amino acids. Germline assignment: CDR1 LGHNA and CDR2 YSLEER. Sample: peripheral blood. The chain recombines TRBV4-3 with TRBJ2-3, with TRBD2 matching 10 bases. The receptor was derived from a woman aged 40 to 50 with acute or convalescent COVID-19. The CDR3 is CASSYSPGTSGTDTQYF. CDR3 nucleotides: TGCGCCAGCAGCTACTCACCCGGGACTAGCGGCACAGATACGCAGTATTTT.